This TCR beta chain was sequenced for a study of T cell changes during pregnancy in multiple sclerosis. The protocol was immunoSEQ multiplex PCR, while the TCRdb copy is restricted to in-frame clones and leaves out a portion. The data contain 79,000 or so clones, less than 90% of them seen just once; the ten biggest clones take up about 3%. Per the germline V gene, CDR1 is MNHNS and CDR2 is SASEGT. V was pared by 2 bases and J by 7 bases, with 8 bases between. The length of the CDR3 is 12 residues. The chain combines TRBV6-1 with TRBJ1-1, with TRBD1 as a possible D gene (5 bases). This receptor was identified in a female donor with multiple sclerosis, enrolled in a pregnancy study. This specimen was peripheral blood, taken before pregnancy. This chain's CDR3 is CASSENRGEAFF. CDR3 nucleotide sequence: TGTGCCAGCAGTGAAAATAGGGGTGAAGCTTTCTTT.